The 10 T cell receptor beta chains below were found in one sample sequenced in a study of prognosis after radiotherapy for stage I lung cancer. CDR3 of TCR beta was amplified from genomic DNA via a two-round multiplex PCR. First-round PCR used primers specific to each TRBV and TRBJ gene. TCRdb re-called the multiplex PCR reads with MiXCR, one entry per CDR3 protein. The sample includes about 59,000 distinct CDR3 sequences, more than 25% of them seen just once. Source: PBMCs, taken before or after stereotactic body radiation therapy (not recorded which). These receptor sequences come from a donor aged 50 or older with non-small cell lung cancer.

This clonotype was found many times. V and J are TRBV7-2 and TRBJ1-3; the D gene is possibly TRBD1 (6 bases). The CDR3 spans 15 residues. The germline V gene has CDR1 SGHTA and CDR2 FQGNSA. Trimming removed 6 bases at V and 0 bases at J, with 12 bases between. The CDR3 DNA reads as TGTGCCAGCAGTAGCAGGGGTCCCTCTGGAAACACCATATATTTT. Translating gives CASSSRGPSGNTIYF. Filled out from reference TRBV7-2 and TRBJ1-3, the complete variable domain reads GAGVSQSPSNKVTEKGKDVELRCDPISGHTALYWYRQSLGQGLEFLIYFQGNSAPDKSGLPSDRFSAERTGGSVSTLTIQRTQQEDSAVYLCASSSRGPSGNTIYFGEGSWLTVV.

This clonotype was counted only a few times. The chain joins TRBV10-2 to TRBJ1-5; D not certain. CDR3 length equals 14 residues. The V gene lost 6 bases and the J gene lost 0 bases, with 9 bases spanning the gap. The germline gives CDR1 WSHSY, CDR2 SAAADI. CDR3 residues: CASRDGFSNQPQHF. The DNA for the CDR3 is TGCGCCAGCAGGGACGGATTTAGCAATCAGCCCCAGCATTTT.

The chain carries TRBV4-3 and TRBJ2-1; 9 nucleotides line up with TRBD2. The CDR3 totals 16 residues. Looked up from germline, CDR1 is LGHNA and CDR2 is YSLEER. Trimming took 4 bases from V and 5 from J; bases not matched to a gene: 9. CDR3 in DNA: TGCGCCAGCAGCCGGCGACTAGCGGTGCTACACAATGAGCAGTTCTTC. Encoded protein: CASSRRLAVLHNEQFF.

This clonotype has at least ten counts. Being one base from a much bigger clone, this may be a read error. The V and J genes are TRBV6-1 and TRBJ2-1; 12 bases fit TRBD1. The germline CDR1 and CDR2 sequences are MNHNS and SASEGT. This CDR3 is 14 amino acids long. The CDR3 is CASSPGQGATEQLF. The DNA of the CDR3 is TGTGCCAGCAGTCCGGGACAGGGGGCTACTGAGCAGCTCTTC.

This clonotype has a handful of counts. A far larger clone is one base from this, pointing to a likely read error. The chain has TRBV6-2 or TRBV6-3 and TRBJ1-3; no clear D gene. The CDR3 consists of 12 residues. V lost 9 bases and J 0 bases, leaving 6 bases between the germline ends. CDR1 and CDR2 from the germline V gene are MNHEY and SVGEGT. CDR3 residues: CASQYSGNTIYF. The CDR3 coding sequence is TGTGCCAGTCAGTACTCTGGAAACACCATATATTTT.

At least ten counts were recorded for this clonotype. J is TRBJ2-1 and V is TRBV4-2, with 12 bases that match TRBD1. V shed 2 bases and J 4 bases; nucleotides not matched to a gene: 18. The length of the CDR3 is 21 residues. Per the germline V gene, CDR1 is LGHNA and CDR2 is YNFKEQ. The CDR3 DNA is TGTGCCAGCAGCCAAATCCGGGGGGACAGGGGGCTGCCCGGGGGATACAATGAGCAGTTCTTC. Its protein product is CASSQIRGDRGLPGGYNEQFF.

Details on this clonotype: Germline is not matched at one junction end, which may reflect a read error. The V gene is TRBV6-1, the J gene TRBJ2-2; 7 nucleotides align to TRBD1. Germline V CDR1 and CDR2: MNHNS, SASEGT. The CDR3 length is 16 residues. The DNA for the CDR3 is TGTGCCAGCAGGAGTGGAGAGACAGGGAGAACCGTGGAGTTGTTTTTT. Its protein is CASRSGETGRTVELFF.

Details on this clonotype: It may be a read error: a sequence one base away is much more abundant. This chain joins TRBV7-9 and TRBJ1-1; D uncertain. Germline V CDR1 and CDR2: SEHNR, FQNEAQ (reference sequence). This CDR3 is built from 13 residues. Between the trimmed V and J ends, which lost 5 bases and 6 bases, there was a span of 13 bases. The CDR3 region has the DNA TGTGCCAGCAGCAAGGACGGGGTCTCTGAAGCTTTCTTT. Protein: CASSKDGVSEAFF.

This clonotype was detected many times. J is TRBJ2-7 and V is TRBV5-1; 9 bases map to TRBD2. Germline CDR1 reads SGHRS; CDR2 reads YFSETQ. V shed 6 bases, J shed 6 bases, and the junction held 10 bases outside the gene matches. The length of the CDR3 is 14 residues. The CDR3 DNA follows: TGCGCCAGCACCCTGGCGGGGGGGGCGCCCGAGCAGTACTTC. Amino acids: CASTLAGGAPEQYF.

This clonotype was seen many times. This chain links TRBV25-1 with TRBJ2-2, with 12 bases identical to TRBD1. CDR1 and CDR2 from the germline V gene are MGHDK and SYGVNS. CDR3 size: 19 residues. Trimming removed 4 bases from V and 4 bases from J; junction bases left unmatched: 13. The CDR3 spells CASSGLPGTGGFGTGELFF. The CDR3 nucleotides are TGTGCCAGCAGTGGACTTCCCGGGACAGGGGGCTTTGGCACCGGGGAGCTGTTTTTT.